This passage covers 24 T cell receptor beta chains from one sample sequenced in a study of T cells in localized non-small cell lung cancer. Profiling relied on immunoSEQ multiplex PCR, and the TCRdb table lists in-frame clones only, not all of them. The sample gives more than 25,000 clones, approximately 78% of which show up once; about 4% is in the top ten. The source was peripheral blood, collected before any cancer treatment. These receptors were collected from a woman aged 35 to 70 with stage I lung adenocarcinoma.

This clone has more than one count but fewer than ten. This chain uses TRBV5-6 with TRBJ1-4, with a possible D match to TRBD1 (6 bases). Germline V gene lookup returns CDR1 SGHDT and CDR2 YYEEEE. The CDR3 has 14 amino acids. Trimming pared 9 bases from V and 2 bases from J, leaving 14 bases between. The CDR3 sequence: CATSQGMTNEKLFF. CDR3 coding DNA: TGTGCCACCTCGCAGGGGATGACTAATGAAAAACTGTTTTTT.

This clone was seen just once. Here the CDR3 reads CASTVSSYNSPLHF. The CDR3 DNA sequence: TGTGCCAGTACGGTGAGCTCCTATAATTCACCCCTCCACTTT. The chain joins TRBV19 to TRBJ1-6, with D uncertain. The CDR3 has 14 amino acids. V gave up 7 bases and J gave up 0 bases, with 7 bases separating them. The V gene's germline CDR1 is LNHDA and CDR2 SQIVND (reference sequence).

The CDR3 DNA is TGTGCCAGCAGCCCGTCAGCACCGGGGCCGAGTTCACCCCTCCACTTT. Protein: CASSPSAPGPSSPLHF. This chain joins TRBV5-4 and TRBJ1-6; D may be TRBD1 (5 bases). V dropped 4 bases and J dropped 9 bases, with 20 bases sitting between them. CDR3 length equals 16 residues. Per the germline V gene, CDR1 is SGHNT and CDR2 is YYREEE (reference sequence).

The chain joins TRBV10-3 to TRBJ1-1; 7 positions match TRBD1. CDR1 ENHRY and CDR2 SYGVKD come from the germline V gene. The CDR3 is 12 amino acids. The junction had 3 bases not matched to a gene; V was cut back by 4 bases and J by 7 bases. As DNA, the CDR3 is TGTGCCATCAGTGGAGGGGGCGGTGAAGCTTTCTTT. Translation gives CAISGGGGEAFF.

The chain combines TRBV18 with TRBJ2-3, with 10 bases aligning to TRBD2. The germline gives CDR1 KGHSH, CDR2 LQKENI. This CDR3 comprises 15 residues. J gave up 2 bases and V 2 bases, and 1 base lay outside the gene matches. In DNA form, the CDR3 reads TGTGCCAGCTCACCAAGCGGGGGGGCCACAGATACGCAGTATTTT. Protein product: CASSPSGGATDTQYF.

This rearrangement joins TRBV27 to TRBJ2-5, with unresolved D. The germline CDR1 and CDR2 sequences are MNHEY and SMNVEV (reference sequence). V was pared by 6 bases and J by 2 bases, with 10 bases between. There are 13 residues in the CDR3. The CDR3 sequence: CASSRPYQETQYF. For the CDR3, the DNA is TGTGCCAGCAGCCGACCTTATCAAGAGACCCAGTACTTC.

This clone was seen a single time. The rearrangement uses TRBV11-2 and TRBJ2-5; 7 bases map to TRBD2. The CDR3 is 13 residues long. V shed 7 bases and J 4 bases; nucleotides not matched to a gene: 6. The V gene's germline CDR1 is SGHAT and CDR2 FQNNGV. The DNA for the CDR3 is TGTGCCAGCAAAATCACGGGGGGAGAGACCCAGTACTTC. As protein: CASKITGGETQYF.

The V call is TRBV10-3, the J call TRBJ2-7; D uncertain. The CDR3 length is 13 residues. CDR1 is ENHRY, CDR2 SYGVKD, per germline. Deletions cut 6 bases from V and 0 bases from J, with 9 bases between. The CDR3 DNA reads TGTGCCATCAGGTCTACAGACTCCTACGAGCAGTACTTC. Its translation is CAIRSTDSYEQYF.

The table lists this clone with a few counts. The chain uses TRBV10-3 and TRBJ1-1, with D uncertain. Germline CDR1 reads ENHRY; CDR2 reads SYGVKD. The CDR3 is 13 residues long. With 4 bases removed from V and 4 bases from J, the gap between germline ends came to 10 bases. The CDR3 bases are TGTGCCATCAGTGGACGGCGCGGCACTGAAGCTTTCTTT. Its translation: CAISGRRGTEAFF.

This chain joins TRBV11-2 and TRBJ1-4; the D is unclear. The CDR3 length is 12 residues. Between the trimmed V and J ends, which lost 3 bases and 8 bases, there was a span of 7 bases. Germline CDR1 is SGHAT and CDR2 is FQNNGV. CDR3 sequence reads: CASSFTREKLFF. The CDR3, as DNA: TGTGCCAGCAGCTTCACCCGGGAAAAACTGTTTTTT.

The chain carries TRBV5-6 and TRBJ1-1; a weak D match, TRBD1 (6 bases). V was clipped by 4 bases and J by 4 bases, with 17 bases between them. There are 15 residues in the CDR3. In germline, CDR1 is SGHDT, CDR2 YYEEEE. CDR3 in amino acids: CASSHPQAGATEAFF. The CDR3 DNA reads TGTGCCAGCAGCCATCCCCAGGCAGGGGCCACTGAAGCTTTCTTT.

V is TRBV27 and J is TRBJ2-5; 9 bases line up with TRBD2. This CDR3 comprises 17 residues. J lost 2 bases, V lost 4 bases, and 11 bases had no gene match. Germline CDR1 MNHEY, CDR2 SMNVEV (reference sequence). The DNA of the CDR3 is TGTGCCAGCAGTTCCTCCTGGTTGGCGGGGGGGCAAGAGACCCAGTACTTC. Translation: CASSSSWLAGGQETQYF.

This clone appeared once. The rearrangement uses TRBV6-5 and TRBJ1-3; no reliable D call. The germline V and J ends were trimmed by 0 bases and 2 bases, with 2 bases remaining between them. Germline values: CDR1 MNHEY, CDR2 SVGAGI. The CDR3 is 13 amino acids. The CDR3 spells CASSYSPGNTIYF. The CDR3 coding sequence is TGTGCCAGCAGTTACTCCCCTGGAAACACCATATATTTT.

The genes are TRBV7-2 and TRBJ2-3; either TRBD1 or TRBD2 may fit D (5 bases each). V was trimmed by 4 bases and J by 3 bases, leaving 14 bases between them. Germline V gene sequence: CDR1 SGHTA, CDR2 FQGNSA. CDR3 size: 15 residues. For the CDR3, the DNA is TGTGCCAGCAGCTCCCCGGGACGGAGGACAGATACGCAGTATTTT. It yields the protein CASSSPGRRTDTQYF. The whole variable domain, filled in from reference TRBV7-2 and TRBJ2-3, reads GAGVSQSPSNKVTEKGKDVELRCDPISGHTALYWYRQSLGQGLEFLIYFQGNSAPDKSGLPSDRFSAERTGGSVSTLTIQRTQQEDSAVYLCASSSPGRRTDTQYFGPGTRLTVL.

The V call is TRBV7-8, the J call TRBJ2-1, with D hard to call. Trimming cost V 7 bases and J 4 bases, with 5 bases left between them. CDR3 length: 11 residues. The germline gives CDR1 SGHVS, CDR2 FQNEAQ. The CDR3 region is CASTDYNEQFF. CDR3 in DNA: TGTGCCAGCACTGATTACAATGAGCAGTTCTTC.

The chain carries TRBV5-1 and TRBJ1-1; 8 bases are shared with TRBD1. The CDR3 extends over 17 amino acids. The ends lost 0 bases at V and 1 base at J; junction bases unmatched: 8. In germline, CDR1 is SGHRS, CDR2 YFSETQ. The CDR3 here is CASSLVAGQGSNTEAFF. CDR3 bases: TGCGCCAGCAGCTTGGTGGCCGGACAGGGTTCGAACACTGAAGCTTTCTTT. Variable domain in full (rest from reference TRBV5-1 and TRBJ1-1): KAGVTQTPRYLIKTRGQQVTLSCSPISGHRSVSWYQQTPGQGLQFLFEYFSETQRNKGNFPGRFSGRQFSNSRSEMNVSTLELGDSALYLCASSLVAGQGSNTEAFFGQGTRLTVV.

The CDR3 here is CASSPLRGDTEAFF. CDR3 sequence (DNA): TGTGCCAGCTCACCACTAAGGGGGGACACTGAAGCTTTCTTT. V usage is TRBV18 and J usage is TRBJ1-1, with D perhaps TRBD1 (6 bases). The CDR3 has 14 residues. Trimming removed 1 base at V and 3 bases at J, with 9 bases between. Per the germline V gene, CDR1 is KGHSH and CDR2 is LQKENI.

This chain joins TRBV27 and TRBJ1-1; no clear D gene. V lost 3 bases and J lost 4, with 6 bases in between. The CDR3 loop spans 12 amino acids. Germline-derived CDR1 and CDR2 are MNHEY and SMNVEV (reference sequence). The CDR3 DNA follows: TGTGCCAGCAGTTTTCGTGGCACTGAAGCTTTCTTT. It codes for CASSFRGTEAFF.

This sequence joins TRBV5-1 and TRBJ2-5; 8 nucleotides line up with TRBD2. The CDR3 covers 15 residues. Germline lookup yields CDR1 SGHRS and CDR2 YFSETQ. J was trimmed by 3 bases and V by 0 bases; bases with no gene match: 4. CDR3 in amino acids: CASSLDGSGEETQYF. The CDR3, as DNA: TGCGCCAGCAGCTTGGATGGTAGCGGGGAAGAGACCCAGTACTTC.

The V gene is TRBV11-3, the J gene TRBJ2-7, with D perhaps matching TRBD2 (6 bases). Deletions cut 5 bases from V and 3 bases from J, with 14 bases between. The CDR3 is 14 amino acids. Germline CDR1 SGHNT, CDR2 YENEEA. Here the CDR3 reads CASSQGGANYEQYF. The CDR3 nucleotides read TGTGCCAGCAGCCAGGGCGGGGCTAACTACGAGCAGTACTTC.

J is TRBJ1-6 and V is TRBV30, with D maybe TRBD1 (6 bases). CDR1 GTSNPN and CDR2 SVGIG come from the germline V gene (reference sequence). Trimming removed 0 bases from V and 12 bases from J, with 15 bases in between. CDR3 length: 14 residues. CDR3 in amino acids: CAWSVTGGHGPLHF. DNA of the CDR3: TGTGCCTGGAGTGTAACTGGGGGGCACGGACCCCTCCACTTT.

The CDR3 spells CASTRTSGEQFF. In DNA, the CDR3 is TGTGCCAGCACCCGGACTAGCGGGGAGCAGTTCTTC. This rearrangement joins TRBV2 to TRBJ2-1; 11 positions agree with TRBD2. This CDR3 comprises 12 residues. The J segment lost 10 bases and the V segment lost 7 bases, leaving 3 bases of the junction unmatched. In germline, CDR1 is SNHLY, CDR2 FYNNEI.

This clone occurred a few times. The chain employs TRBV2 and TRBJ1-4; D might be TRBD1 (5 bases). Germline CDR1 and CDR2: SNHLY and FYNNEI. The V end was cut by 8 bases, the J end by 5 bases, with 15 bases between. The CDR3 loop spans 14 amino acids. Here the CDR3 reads CASRDPKRNEKLFF. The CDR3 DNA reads TGTGCCAGCCGGGACCCTAAACGGAATGAAAAACTGTTTTTT.

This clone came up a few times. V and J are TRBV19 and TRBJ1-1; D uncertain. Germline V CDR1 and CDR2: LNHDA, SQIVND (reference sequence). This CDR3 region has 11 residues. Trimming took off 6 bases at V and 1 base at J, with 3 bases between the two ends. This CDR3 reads CASRGNTEAFF. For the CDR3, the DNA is TGTGCCAGTAGAGGGAACACTGAAGCTTTCTTT.